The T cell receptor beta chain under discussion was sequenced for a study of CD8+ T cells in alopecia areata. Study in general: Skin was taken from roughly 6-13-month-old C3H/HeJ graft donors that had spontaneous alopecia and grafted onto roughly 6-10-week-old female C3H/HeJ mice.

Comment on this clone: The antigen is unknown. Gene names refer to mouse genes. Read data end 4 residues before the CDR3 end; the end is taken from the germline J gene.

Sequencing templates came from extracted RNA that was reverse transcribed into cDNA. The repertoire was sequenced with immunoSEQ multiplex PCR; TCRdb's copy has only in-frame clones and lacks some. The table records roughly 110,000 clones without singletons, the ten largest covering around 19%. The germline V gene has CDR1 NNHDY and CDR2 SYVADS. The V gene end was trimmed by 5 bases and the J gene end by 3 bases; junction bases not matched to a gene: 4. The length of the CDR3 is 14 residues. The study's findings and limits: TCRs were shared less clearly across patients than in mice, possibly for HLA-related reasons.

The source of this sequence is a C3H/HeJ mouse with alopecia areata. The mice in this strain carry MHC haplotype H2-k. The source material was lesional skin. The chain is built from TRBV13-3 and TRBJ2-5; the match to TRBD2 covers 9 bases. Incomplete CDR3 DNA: TGTGCCAGCAGCGGACTGGGGTATCAAGAC. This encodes CASSGLGYQD. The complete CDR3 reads CASSGLGYQDTQYF.